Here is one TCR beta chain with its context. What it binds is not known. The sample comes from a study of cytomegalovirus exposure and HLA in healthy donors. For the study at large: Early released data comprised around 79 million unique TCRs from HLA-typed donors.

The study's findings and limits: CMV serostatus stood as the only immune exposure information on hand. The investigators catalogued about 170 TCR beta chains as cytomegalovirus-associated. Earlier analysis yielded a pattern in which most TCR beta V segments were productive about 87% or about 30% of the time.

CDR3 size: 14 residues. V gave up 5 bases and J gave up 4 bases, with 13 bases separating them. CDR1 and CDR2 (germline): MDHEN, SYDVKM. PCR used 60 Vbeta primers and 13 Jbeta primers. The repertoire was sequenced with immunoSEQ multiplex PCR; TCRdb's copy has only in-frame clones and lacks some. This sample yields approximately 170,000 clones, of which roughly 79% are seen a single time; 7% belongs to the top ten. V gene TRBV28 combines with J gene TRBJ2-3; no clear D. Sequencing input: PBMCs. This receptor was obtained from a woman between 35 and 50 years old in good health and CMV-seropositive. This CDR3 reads CASSTLLRSDTQYF. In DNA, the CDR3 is TGTGCCAGCAGTACCCTGTTGAGATCAGATACGCAGTATTTT.